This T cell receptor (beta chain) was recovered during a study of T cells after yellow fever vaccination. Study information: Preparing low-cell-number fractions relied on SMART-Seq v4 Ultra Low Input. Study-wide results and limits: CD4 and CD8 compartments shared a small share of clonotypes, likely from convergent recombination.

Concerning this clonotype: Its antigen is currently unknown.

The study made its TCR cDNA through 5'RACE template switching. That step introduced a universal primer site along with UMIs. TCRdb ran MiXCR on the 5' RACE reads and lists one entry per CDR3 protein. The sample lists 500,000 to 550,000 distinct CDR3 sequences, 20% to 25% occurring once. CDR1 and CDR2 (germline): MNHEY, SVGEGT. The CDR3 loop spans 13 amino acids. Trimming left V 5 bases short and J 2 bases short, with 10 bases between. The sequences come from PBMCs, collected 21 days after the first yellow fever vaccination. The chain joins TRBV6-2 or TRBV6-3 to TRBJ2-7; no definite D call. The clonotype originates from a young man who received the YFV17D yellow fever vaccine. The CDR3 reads CASSIGRTYEQYF. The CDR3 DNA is TGTGCCAGCAGTATTGGACGGACCTACGAGCAGTACTTC.